The following is a T cell receptor beta chain sequence with its context. As yet, its antigen is unknown. Germline CDR1 KGHSH, CDR2 LQKENI. Trimming left V 0 bases short and J 2 bases short, with 13 bases between. The CDR3 has 16 residues. Sample time point: baseline pretreatment blood. Treatment of the sample: 15 Gy SBRT to primary tumor, nephrectomy 4 weeks later. After SBRT, blood was collected at 2 and 4 weeks, plus baseline. The tumor was a clear cell renal cell carcinoma. This sample stems from a study of radiation and T cells in renal cell carcinoma. Study details: Nephrectomy followed 15 Gy stereotactic body radiation by 4 weeks.

Sequencing was performed with immunoSEQ multiplex PCR; in TCRdb, only in-frame clones are kept and a portion is missing. The sample consists of about 59,000 clones, just under 80% of them appearing once. Points from the study as a whole: Baseline intratumoral clonotype presence is unknown without pretreatment biopsies.

The sequencing used blood, collected from a patient whose treatment included radiotherapy and nephrectomy. The source is a man in his 60s with renal cell carcinoma. The rearrangement links TRBV18 to TRBJ1-1, with D tentatively TRBD1 (6 bases). The CDR3 here is CASSPPNGGLNTEAFF. The DNA of the CDR3 is TGTGCCAGCTCACCACCGAACGGGGGCTTAAACACTGAAGCTTTCTTT.